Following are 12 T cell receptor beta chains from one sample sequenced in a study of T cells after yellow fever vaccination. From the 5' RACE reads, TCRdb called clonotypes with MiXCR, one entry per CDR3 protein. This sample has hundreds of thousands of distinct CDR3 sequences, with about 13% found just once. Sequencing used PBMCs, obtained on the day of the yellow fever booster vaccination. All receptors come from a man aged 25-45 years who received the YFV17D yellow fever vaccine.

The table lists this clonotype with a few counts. CDR3 region: CAISSGAQETQYF. The CDR3 DNA is TGTGCCATCAGTAGCGGGGCCCAAGAGACCCAGTACTTC. This chain uses TRBV10-3 with TRBJ2-5; 7 bases are a match to TRBD2. There are 13 residues in the CDR3. Germline loops: CDR1 ENHRY, CDR2 SYGVKD. V dropped 5 bases and J dropped 1; count of bases not matched to a gene: 1.

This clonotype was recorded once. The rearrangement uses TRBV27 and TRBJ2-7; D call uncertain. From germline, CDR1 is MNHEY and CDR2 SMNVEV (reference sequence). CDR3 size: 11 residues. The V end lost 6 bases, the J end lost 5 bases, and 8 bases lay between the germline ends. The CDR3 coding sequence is TGTGCCAGCAGATGGGGAAACGAGCAGTACTTC. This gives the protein CASRWGNEQYF.

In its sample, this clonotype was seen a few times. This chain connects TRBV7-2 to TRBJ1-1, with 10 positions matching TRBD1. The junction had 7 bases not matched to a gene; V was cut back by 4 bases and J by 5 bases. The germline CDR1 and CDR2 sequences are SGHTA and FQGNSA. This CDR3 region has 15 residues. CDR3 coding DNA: TGTGCCAGCAGCTACCGACAGGGGGCGCAAACTGAAGCTTTCTTT. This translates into CASSYRQGAQTEAFF. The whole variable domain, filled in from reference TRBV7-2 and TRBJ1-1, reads GAGVSQSPSNKVTEKGKDVELRCDPISGHTALYWYRQSLGQGLEFLIYFQGNSAPDKSGLPSDRFSAERTGGSVSTLTIQRTQQEDSAVYLCASSYRQGAQTEAFFGQGTRLTVV.

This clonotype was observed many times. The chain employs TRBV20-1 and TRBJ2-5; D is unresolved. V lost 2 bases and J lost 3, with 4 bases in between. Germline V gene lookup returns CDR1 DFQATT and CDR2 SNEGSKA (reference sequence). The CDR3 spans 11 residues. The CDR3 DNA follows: TGCAGTGCTAGAAGGGAAGAGACCCAGTACTTC. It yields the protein CSARREETQYF.

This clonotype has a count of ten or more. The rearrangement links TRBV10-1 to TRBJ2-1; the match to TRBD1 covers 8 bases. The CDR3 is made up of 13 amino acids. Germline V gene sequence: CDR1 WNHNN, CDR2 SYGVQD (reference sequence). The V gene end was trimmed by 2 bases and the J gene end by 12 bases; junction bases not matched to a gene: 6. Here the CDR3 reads CASSEGFGTGQFF. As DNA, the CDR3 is TGCGCCAGCAGTGAGGGATTCGGGACAGGGCAGTTCTTC.

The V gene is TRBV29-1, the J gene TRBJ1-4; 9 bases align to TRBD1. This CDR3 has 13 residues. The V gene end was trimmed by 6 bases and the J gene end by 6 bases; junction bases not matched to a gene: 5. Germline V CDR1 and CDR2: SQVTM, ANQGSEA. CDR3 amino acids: CSVETGGDEKLFF. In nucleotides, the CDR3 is TGCAGCGTAGAGACAGGGGGAGATGAAAAACTGTTTTTT.

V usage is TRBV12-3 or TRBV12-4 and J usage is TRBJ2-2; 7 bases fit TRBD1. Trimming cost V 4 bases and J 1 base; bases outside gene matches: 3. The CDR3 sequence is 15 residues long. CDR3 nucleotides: TGTGCCAGCAGTTCCGGGACAGTGAACACCGGGGAGCTGTTTTTT. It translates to CASSSGTVNTGELFF.

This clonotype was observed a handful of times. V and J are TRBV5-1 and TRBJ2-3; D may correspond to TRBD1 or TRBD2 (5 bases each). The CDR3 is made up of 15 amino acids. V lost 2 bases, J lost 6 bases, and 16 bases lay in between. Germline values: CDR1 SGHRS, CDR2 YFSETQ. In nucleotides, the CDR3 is TGCGCCAGCAGCTTACCTAGCACAGGCGGCGATACGCAGTATTTT. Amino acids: CASSLPSTGGDTQYF. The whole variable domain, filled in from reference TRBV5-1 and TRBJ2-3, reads KAGVTQTPRYLIKTRGQQVTLSCSPISGHRSVSWYQQTPGQGLQFLFEYFSETQRNKGNFPGRFSGRQFSNSRSEMNVSTLELGDSALYLCASSLPSTGGDTQYFGPGTRLTVL.

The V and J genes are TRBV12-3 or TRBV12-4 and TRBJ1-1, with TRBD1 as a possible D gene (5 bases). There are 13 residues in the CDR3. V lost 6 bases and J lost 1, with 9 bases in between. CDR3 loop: CASRWGENTEAFF. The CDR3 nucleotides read TGTGCCAGCAGATGGGGGGAGAACACTGAAGCTTTCTTT.

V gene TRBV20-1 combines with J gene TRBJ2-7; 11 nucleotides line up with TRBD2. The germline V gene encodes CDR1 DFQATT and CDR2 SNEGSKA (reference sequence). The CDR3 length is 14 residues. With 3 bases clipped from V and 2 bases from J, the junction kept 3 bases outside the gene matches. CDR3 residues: CSARELAGAYEQYF. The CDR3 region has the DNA TGCAGTGCTAGGGAACTAGCGGGAGCCTACGAGCAGTACTTC.

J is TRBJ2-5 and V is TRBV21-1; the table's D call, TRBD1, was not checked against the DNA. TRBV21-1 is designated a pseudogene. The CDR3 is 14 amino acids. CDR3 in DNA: TGTGCCAGCAGGGGTTTGGACAGAAAAGAGACCCAGTACTTC. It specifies CASRGLDRKETQYF.

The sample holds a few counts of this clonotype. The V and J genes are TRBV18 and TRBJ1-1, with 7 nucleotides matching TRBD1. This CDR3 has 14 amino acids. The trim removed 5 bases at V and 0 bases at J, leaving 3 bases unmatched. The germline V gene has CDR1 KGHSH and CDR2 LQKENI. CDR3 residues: CASSGQVLNTEAFF. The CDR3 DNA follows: TGTGCCAGCTCAGGACAGGTGCTGAACACTGAAGCTTTCTTT.